Following are 32 T cell receptor beta chains from one sample sequenced in a study of blood T cell repertoires in COVID-19. Sequenced by immunoSEQ multiplex PCR; TCRdb stores in-frame clones only, minus some. The top ten clones hold 1.5% to 2% of a sample with more than 85,000 clones, 90% to 95% of them seen once. Specimen: peripheral blood. The receptors shown here come from a man aged 55 to 69 with acute or convalescent COVID-19.

This chain links TRBV5-4 with TRBJ2-2, with D possibly TRBD1 on 5 matching bases. Between the trimmed V and J ends, which lost 0 bases and 2 bases, there was a span of 14 bases. The length of the CDR3 is 17 residues. Germline V gene sequence: CDR1 SGHNT, CDR2 YYREEE (reference sequence). The CDR3 sequence: CASSLDLIGANTGELFF. In DNA, the CDR3 is TGTGCCAGCAGCTTGGATTTGATAGGGGCAAACACCGGGGAGCTGTTTTTT.

The sample holds one count of this clone. This chain joins TRBV2 and TRBJ2-7, with D unresolved. The V gene lost 11 bases and the J gene lost 0 bases, with 14 bases spanning the gap. The CDR3 runs 13 residues. Per the germline V gene, CDR1 is SNHLY and CDR2 is FYNNEI. The CDR3 is CAVRPESSYEQYF. DNA of the CDR3: TGTGCCGTCCGTCCAGAAAGCTCCTACGAGCAGTACTTC.

The rearrangement uses TRBV29-1 and TRBJ2-1; TRBD2 is a possible D gene (5 bases). The germline V gene has CDR1 SQVTM and CDR2 ANQGSEA. V was clipped by 3 bases and J by 4 bases, with 7 bases between them. This CDR3 has 12 residues. CDR3 nucleotide sequence: TGCAGCGTTGACGGCGGGTACAATGAGCAGTTCTTC. This gives the protein CSVDGGYNEQFF.

This clone turned up a few times. The chain uses TRBV19 and TRBJ2-2; D ambiguous. The CDR3 spans 17 residues. CDR1 is LNHDA, CDR2 SQIVND, per germline (reference sequence). The germline V and J ends were trimmed by 3 bases and 2 bases, with 16 bases remaining between them. The CDR3 nucleotides read TGTGCCAGTAGTATGAGTCAGACTCTCTTAAACACCGGGGAGCTGTTTTTT. It yields the protein CASSMSQTLLNTGELFF.

J is TRBJ2-1 and V is TRBV19; 9 bases align to TRBD1. Trimming removed 6 bases from V and 14 bases from J; junction bases left unmatched: 14. Germline CDR1 LNHDA, CDR2 SQIVND (reference sequence). The CDR3 contains 14 residues. The CDR3 spells CASRTGTGRGEEFF. The CDR3 DNA reads as TGTGCCAGTAGAACCGGGACAGGGCGGGGAGAGGAGTTCTTC.

This rearrangement joins TRBV3-1 (or the pseudogene TRBV3-2) to TRBJ1-4, with D maybe TRBD1 (6 bases). Germline V gene lookup returns CDR1 LGHDT and CDR2 YNNKEL (reference sequence). Between the trimmed V and J ends, which lost 4 bases and 8 bases, there was a span of 20 bases. This CDR3 is 16 amino acids long. This CDR3 is CASSPMMAGGDEKLFF. The DNA for the CDR3 is TGTGCCAGCAGCCCGATGATGGCGGGGGGCGACGAAAAACTGTTTTTT.

To note about this clone: A junction boundary mismatches the germline segment, possibly from a read error. J is TRBJ2-1 and V is TRBV7-7; D is possibly TRBD1 (5 bases). Per the germline V gene, CDR1 is SSHAT and CDR2 is FNYEAQ (reference sequence). The CDR3 is made up of 13 amino acids. The chain's CDR3 is CASSFGRGNEQFF. For the CDR3, the DNA is TGTGCTAGCAGCTTTGGAAGGGGTAATGAGCAGTTCTTC.

This chain joins TRBV25-1 and TRBJ2-3; D is uncertain. V dropped 1 base and J dropped 0 bases, with 8 bases sitting between them. The CDR3 has 15 residues. Germline V gene lookup returns CDR1 MGHDK and CDR2 SYGVNS. In nucleotides, the CDR3 is TGTGCCAGCAGTGAATCGCGTACTAGCACAGATACGCAGTATTTT. Its protein product is CASSESRTSTDTQYF.

This clone was detected ten times or more. A read error may account for a junction end that differs from germline. The rearrangement uses TRBV28 and TRBJ2-5; 10 bases align to TRBD2. The CDR3 length is 15 residues. Germline V gene lookup returns CDR1 MDHEN and CDR2 SYDVKM. In DNA, the CDR3 is TGTGCCAGCAGTTTACTAGCGGGAGAAGGGTGCAGGGGGGACTTC. It is translated as CASSLLAGEGCRGDF. Supplemented by reference TRBV28 and TRBJ2-5, the full variable domain reads DVKVTQSSRYLVKRTGEKVFLECVQDMDHENMFWYRQDPGLGLRLIYFSYDVKMKEKGDIPEGYSVSREKKERFSLILESASTNQTSMYLCASSLLAGEGCRGDFGPGTRLLVL.

Only a few counts were recorded for this clone. The genes are TRBV20-1 and TRBJ1-4; 8 bases line up with TRBD1. This CDR3 is built from 16 residues. Germline trimming cut 3 bases from V and 1 base from J; bases unmatched to any gene: 7. CDR1 is DFQATT, CDR2 SNEGSKA, per germline (reference sequence). CDR3 nucleotides: TGCAGTGCTAGTGCGTACAGGGGGGTAACTAATGAAAAACTGTTTTTT. Protein product: CSASAYRGVTNEKLFF.

The rearrangement uses TRBV11-2 and TRBJ2-1; 11 nucleotides agree with TRBD2. The CDR3 loop spans 15 amino acids. Trimming took 5 bases from V and 2 from J; bases not matched to a gene: 2. The germline V gene encodes CDR1 SGHAT and CDR2 FQNNGV. CDR3 bases: TGTGCCAGCAGCGAACTAGCGGGAGCCTACAATGAGCAGTTCTTC. It yields the protein CASSELAGAYNEQFF.

The chain joins TRBV30 to TRBJ2-7, with D possibly being TRBD2 (5 bases). This CDR3 has 15 residues. CDR1 and CDR2 (germline): GTSNPN, SVGIG (reference sequence). Between the trimmed V and J ends, which lost 0 bases and 2 bases, there was a span of 14 bases. The CDR3 region is CAWSVGRGLTYEQYF. CDR3 in DNA: TGTGCCTGGAGTGTAGGAAGAGGGCTGACCTACGAGCAGTACTTC.

This chain links TRBV19 with TRBJ2-1, with a possible D match to TRBD2 (5 bases). The length of the CDR3 is 15 residues. CDR1 is LNHDA, CDR2 SQIVND, per germline (reference sequence). With 7 bases removed from V and 3 bases from J, the gap between germline ends came to 16 bases. The CDR3 DNA is TGTGCCAGTAAGTCAGGCGCGGAGGACTACAATGAGCAGTTCTTC. Translating gives CASKSGAEDYNEQFF.

The chain couples TRBV9 to TRBJ2-2; 11 nucleotides agree with TRBD2. This CDR3 region has 16 residues. Germline V lookup: CDR1 SGDLS, CDR2 YYNGEE. V gave up 0 bases and J gave up 7 bases; unmatched junction bases: 5. The CDR3 bases are TGTGCCAGCAGCGTAGGGACTAGCGGGTTGGGCGGGGAGCTGTTTTTT. The encoded protein is CASSVGTSGLGGELFF.

The chain recombines TRBV5-1 with TRBJ1-4; the match to TRBD1 covers 7 bases. The V segment lost 3 bases and the J segment 5 bases; nucleotides outside the gene matches: 4. Germline values: CDR1 SGHRS, CDR2 YFSETQ. There are 14 residues in the CDR3. CDR3 bases: TGCGCCAGCAGCTCGACAGGGATCAATGAAAAACTGTTTTTT. This codes for CASSSTGINEKLFF.

The V gene is TRBV2, the J gene TRBJ1-5; 9 nucleotides align to TRBD1. The V and J ends lost 1 base and 0 bases, in that order; junction bases with no gene match: 7. CDR1 SNHLY and CDR2 FYNNEI come from the germline V gene. This CDR3 has 18 amino acids. The CDR3 region is CASSEGGTGTYSNQPQHF. For the CDR3, the DNA is TGTGCCAGCAGTGAAGGGGGGACAGGGACCTATAGCAATCAGCCCCAGCATTTT.

The chain carries TRBV29-1 and TRBJ2-2; TRBD1 aligns across 9 bases. CDR1 and CDR2 from the germline V gene are SQVTM and ANQGSEA. After removal of 6 bases from V and 6 bases from J, the junction contained 5 bases not matched to a gene. This CDR3 contains 13 residues. The CDR3 protein is CSVWTGVAGELFF. The CDR3 bases are TGCAGCGTCTGGACAGGGGTGGCCGGGGAGCTGTTTTTT.

V is TRBV29-1 and J is TRBJ2-3; the D is unclear. Germline V gene lookup returns CDR1 SQVTM and CDR2 ANQGSEA. The CDR3 loop spans 14 amino acids. CDR3 sequence: CTVKLESFTDTQYF. CDR3 bases: TGCACCGTCAAGTTGGAGTCTTTCACAGATACGCAGTATTTT.

The CDR3 nucleotides are TGTGCCAGCAGTCGATCAGGGGGAACCGGGGAGCTGTTTTTT. Its protein product is CASSRSGGTGELFF. J is TRBJ2-2 and V is TRBV27, with 7 bases lining up with TRBD1. V shed 5 bases, J shed 5 bases, and the junction held 5 bases outside the gene matches. The germline CDR1 and CDR2 sequences are MNHEY and SMNVEV (reference sequence). The CDR3 totals 14 residues.

This clone was counted between two and nine times. The gene calls are TRBV28 and TRBJ1-6; 9 nucleotides line up with TRBD1. The CDR3 has 20 amino acids. The J segment lost 0 bases and the V segment lost 5 bases, leaving 14 bases of the junction unmatched. The germline gives CDR1 MDHEN, CDR2 SYDVKM. CDR3 in amino acids: CASSGGDRALMSSYNSPLHF. The CDR3 nucleotides are TGTGCCAGCAGTGGGGGGGACAGGGCGCTTATGAGCTCCTATAATTCACCCCTCCACTTT.

The chain employs TRBV7-8 and TRBJ2-7; D is perhaps TRBD2 (5 bases). The CDR3 is 16 amino acids. The ends were cut back, 5 bases at V and 3 bases at J, with 20 bases in the middle. Germline assignment: CDR1 SGHVS and CDR2 FQNEAQ. This CDR3 is CASSPFSSGNFYEQYF. DNA of the CDR3: TGTGCCAGCAGCCCCTTCTCATCCGGGAATTTCTACGAGCAGTACTTC.

This clone was detected only once. This rearrangement joins TRBV3-1 (or the pseudogene TRBV3-2) to TRBJ1-1, with D tentatively TRBD1 (5 bases). Between the trimmed V and J ends, which lost 1 base and 0 bases, there was a span of 9 bases. The CDR3 is 15 amino acids. Germline values: CDR1 LGHDT, CDR2 YNNKEL (reference sequence). The CDR3 coding sequence is TGTGCCAGCAGCCAAGGGGGGGGACTGAACACTGAAGCTTTCTTT. Its protein is CASSQGGGLNTEAFF.

The V call is TRBV18, the J call TRBJ2-1, with 12 bases aligning to TRBD2. Germline V CDR1 and CDR2: KGHSH, LQKENI. CDR3 length: 18 amino acids. The J segment lost 7 bases and the V segment lost 3 bases, leaving 13 bases of the junction unmatched. Here the CDR3 DNA reads TGTGCCAGCTCACCCCTGGCTAGCGGGAGGGCCATGGTGAATGAGCAGTTCTTC. Translating gives CASSPLASGRAMVNEQFF. The full variable domain, its missing parts supplied by reference TRBV18 and TRBJ2-1, is NAGVMQNPRHLVRRRGQEARLRCSPMKGHSHVYWYRQLPEEGLKFMVYLQKENIIDESGMPKERFSAEFPKEGPSILRIQQVVRGDSAAYFCASSPLASGRAMVNEQFFGPGTRLTVL.

V and J are TRBV3-1 (or the pseudogene TRBV3-2) and TRBJ2-3; 9 positions match TRBD2. V lost 2 bases, J lost 5 bases, and 5 bases stayed unmatched. This CDR3 has 15 residues. Per the germline V gene, CDR1 is LGHDT and CDR2 is YNNKEL (reference sequence). The CDR3 sequence: CASSQYIAGVDTQYF. In DNA form, the CDR3 reads TGTGCCAGCAGCCAATACATAGCGGGAGTAGATACGCAGTATTTT.

The chain is built from TRBV11-2 and TRBJ2-1; 7 nucleotides align to TRBD2. CDR1 is SGHAT and CDR2 is FQNNGV in the germline V gene. The CDR3 extends over 14 amino acids. The trim removed 1 base at V and 10 bases at J, leaving 7 bases unmatched. CDR3 residues: CASSLAATSVEQFF. The CDR3 nucleotides read TGTGCCAGCAGCTTAGCTGCCACTAGCGTCGAGCAGTTCTTC. The variable domain in full, with the rest retrieved from reference TRBV11-2 and TRBJ2-1, is EAGVAQSPRYKIIEKRQSVAFWCNPISGHATLYWYQQILGQGPKLLIQFQNNGVVDDSQLPKDRFSAERLKGVDSTLKIQPAKLEDSAVYLCASSLAATSVEQFFGPGTRLTVL.

This chain uses TRBV9 with TRBJ2-6; 8 bases are a match to TRBD1. The trim removed 0 bases at V and 8 bases at J, leaving 4 bases unmatched. Per germline, CDR1 SGDLS and CDR2 YYNGEE. This CDR3 is built from 15 residues. The CDR3 region is CASSVEQGGSNVLTF. The CDR3 DNA reads as TGTGCCAGCAGCGTAGAACAGGGGGGATCCAACGTCCTGACTTTC.

The chain recombines TRBV5-1 with TRBJ1-1; tentative D call: TRBD1 (6 bases). Trimming shortened V by 4 bases and J by 8 bases, and 12 bases separated the two germline ends. There are 12 residues in the CDR3. The germline V gene has CDR1 SGHRS and CDR2 YFSETQ. The CDR3 protein is CASSGGPLEAFF. CDR3 in DNA: TGCGCCAGCAGCGGGGGCCCTCTAGAAGCTTTCTTT.

The chain employs TRBV7-2 and TRBJ1-6; TRBD1 matches 12 bases. The CDR3 runs to 16 residues. V shed 0 bases, J shed 10 bases, and the junction held 4 bases outside the gene matches. Germline V gives CDR1 SGHTA, CDR2 FQGNSA. The CDR3 is CASSLALGQGASPLHF. The CDR3 nucleotides are TGTGCCAGCAGCTTAGCCTTGGGACAGGGGGCGTCACCCCTCCACTTT.

The chain joins TRBV11-1 to TRBJ1-2, with D unclear. This CDR3 spans 12 amino acids. Trimming took 4 bases from V and 1 from J, leaving 4 bases between them. Germline CDR1 reads SGHAT; CDR2 reads FQDESV (reference sequence). Written as DNA, the CDR3 is TGTGCCAGCAGCTCAGTTAACTATGGCTACACCTTC. Protein: CASSSVNYGYTF. Based on the CDR3 plus reference TRBV11-1 and TRBJ1-2, the full variable domain is EAEVAQSPRYKITEKSQAVAFWCDPISGHATLYWYRQILGQGPELLVQFQDESVVDDSQLPKDRFSAERLKGVDSTLKIQPAELGDSAMYLCASSSVNYGYTFGSGTRLTVV.

The V and J genes are TRBV27 and TRBJ1-5; maybe TRBD1 (5 bases). V lost 5 bases to trimming and J lost 10 bases, with 15 bases between them. Looked up from germline, CDR1 is MNHEY and CDR2 is SMNVEV (reference sequence). The CDR3 spans 13 residues. In nucleotides, the CDR3 is TGTGCCAGCAGTCCCCAGGGCTACCTTCCCCAGCATTTT. It codes for CASSPQGYLPQHF.

The rearrangement uses TRBV4-1 and TRBJ2-7, with D perhaps matching TRBD2 (6 bases). This CDR3 is built from 12 residues. Germline V gene data show CDR1 as MGHRA and CDR2 as YSYEKL. With 2 bases removed from V and 7 bases from J, the gap between germline ends came to 9 bases. This chain's CDR3 is CASSQRGGEQYF. The CDR3 DNA follows: TGCGCCAGCAGCCAACGAGGAGGGGAGCAGTACTTC.

The chain uses TRBV27 and TRBJ1-1; D uncertain. CDR1 is MNHEY and CDR2 is SMNVEV in the germline V gene (reference sequence). CDR3 length equals 14 residues. With 1 base removed from V and 7 bases from J, the gap between germline ends came to 13 bases. This chain's CDR3 is CASSLFPESGEAFF. CDR3 DNA: TGTGCCAGCAGTTTATTCCCCGAGTCTGGTGAAGCTTTCTTT.